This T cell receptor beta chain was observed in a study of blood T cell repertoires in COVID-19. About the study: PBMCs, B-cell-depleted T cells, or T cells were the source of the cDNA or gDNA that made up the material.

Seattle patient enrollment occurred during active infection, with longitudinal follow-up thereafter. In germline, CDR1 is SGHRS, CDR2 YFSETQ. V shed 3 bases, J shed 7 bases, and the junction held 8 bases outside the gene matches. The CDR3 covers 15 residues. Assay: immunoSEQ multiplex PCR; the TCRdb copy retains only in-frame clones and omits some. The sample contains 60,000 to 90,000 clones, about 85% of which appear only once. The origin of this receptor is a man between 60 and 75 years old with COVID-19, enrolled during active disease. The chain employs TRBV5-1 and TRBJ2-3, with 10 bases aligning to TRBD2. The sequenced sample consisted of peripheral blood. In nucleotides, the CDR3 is TGCGCCAGCAGCTCCTCAAGCGGGAGGGCAAATACGCAGTATTTT. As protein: CASSSSSGRANTQYF.